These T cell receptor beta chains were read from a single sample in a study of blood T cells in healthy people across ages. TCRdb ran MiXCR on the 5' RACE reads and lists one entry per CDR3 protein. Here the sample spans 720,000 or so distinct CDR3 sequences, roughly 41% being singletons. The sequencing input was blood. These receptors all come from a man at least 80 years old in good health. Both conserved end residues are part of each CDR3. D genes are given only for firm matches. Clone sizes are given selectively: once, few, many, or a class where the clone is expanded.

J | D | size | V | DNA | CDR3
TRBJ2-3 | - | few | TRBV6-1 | TGTGCCAGCAGTGATGGGGGAAGAGTTACGCAGTATTTT | CASSDGGRVTQYF
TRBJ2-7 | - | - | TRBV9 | TGTGCCAGCAGCGTAATAGACAACTCCTACGAGCGGTACTTC | CASSVIDNSYERYF
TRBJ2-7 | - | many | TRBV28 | TGTGCCAGCAGTCCCTACTCCTACGAGCAGTACTTC | CASSPYSYEQYF
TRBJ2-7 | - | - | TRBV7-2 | TGTGCCAGCAGCTCGCGGGACTCTTTAAACGAGCAGTACTTC | CASSSRDSLNEQYF
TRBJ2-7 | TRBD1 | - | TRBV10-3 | TGTGCCAACGGGGACAGCGGCTACGAGCAGTACTTC | CANGDSGYEQYF
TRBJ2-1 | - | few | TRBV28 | TGTGCCAGCAGAGTTACTGAAGAGCAGTTCTTC | CASRVTEEQFF
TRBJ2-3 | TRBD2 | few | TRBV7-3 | TGTGCCAGCACCTGGGGGTCTAGCGGGAGGGCCGACACAGATACGCAGTATTTT | CASTWGSSGRADTDTQYF
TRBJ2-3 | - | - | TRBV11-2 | TGTGCCAGCAGCTTAGGCGCTCGGGTAGCAGATACGCAGTATTTT | CASSLGARVADTQYF
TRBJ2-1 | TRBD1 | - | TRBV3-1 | TGTGCCAGCAGCCCGTCCGGGACAGGGGCCTACAGGGATGGGCAGTTCTTC | CASSPSGTGAYRDGQFF
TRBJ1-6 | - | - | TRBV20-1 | TGCAGTGCTCCGGCCGAGAGCTCCTATAATTCACCCCTCCACTTT | CSAPAESSYNSPLHF
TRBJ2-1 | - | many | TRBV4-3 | TGCGCCAGCAGCCAAGGGACCTCTAGGGGCTCCTACAATGAGCAGTTCTTC | CASSQGTSRGSYNEQFF
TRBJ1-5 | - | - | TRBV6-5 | TGTGCCAGCAGCCCCAGGGGAGTTAGCAATCAGCCCCAGCATTTT | CASSPRGVSNQPQHF
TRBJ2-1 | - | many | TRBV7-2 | TGTGCCAGCAGCTTCCCAGGGGTTAAAAATGAGCAGTTCTTC | CASSFPGVKNEQFF
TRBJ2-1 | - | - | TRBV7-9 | TGTGCCAGCAGCTTAGTGGTAGAGACCCAGTTCTTC | CASSLVVETQFF
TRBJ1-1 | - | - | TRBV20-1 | TGCAGTGCTAGAGATTTCGCAGGGGCGTACACTGAAGCTTTCTTT | CSARDFAGAYTEAFF
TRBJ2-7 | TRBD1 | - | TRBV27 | TGTGCCAGCCAGATAACGGGACAGACGACGTACGAGCAGTACTTC | CASQITGQTTYEQYF
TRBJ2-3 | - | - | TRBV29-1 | TGCAGCGCCTGCCTAAGGATCAATGGAGATACGCAGTATTTT | CSACLRINGDTQYF
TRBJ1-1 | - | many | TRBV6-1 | TGTGCCGAACAGGAGGGGGGGAACACTGAAGCTTTCTTT | CAEQEGGNTEAFF
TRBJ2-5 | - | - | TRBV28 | TGTGCCACCAGCCCTCCACGAGGGGGTGTAGAGACCCAGTACTTC | CATSPPRGGVETQYF
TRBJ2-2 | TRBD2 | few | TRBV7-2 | TGTGCCAGCAGCTTAAGCGGGGGCGCGACCGGGGAGCTGTTTTTT | CASSLSGGATGELFF
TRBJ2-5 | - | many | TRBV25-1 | TGTGCCAGCAGCCTGGGATTTCAAGAGACCCAGTACTTC | CASSLGFQETQYF
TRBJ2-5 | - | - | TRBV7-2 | TGTGCCAGCAGCTTACCCGGGACCCCTCAGTACTTC | CASSLPGTPQYF
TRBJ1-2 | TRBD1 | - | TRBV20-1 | TGCAGTGCTAGAGGGAGGGGACAGTACAACTATGGCTACACCTTC | CSARGRGQYNYGYTF
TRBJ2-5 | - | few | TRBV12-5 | TGTGCTAGTAGACGGGGGGCCCAAGAGACCCAGTACTTC | CASRRGAQETQYF
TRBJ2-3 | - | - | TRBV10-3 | TGTGCCATCAGTCAGGGGGAGGGTATAGATACGCAGTATTTT | CAISQGEGIDTQYF
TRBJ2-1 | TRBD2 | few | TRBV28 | TGTGCCAGCAGTGGGCTAGCGGGAGTTATCCACAATGAGCAGTTCTTC | CASSGLAGVIHNEQFF
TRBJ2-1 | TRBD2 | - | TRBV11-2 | TGTGCCAGCAGCTTGACTAGCGGAACTATAAATGAGCAGTTCTTC | CASSLTSGTINEQFF
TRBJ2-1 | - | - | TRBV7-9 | TGTGCCAGCAGCTTCCTAAGGGGGGGCTATGAGCAGTTCTTC | CASSFLRGGYEQFF
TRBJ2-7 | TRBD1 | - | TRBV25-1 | TGTGCCAGCAGTGCAGCCGGGACAGGGGGCTTCTCGCTCGAGCAGTACTTC | CASSAAGTGGFSLEQYF
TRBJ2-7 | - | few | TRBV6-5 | TGTGCCAGCAGTTACGCGGGACAGAACTACGAGCAGTACTTC | CASSYAGQNYEQYF
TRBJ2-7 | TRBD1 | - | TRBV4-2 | TGTGCCAGCAGCCAGAGACAGGGCCCCTACAATGAGCAGTACTTC | CASSQRQGPYNEQYF
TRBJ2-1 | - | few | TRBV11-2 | TGTGCCAGCAGCGATAAGGCTACAGGGATCAATGAGCAGTTCTTC | CASSDKATGINEQFF
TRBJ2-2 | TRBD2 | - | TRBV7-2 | TGTGCCAGCATGGGAGGGAACGCGAACACCGGGGAGCTGTTTTTT | CASMGGNANTGELFF
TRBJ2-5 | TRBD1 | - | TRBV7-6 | TGTGCCAGCAGCTTAGGGACAGGGCTTAGCCAAGAGACCCAGTACTTC | CASSLGTGLSQETQYF
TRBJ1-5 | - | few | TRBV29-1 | TGCAGCGTAGCCAGGGGCGTGAATCAGCCCCAGCATTTT | CSVARGVNQPQHF
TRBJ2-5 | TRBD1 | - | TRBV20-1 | TGCAGTGCATCGGACAGGGAAGAGACCCAGTACTTC | CSASDREETQYF
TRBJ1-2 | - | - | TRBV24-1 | TGTGCCACCAGTGATGCGGCAGATAACTATGGCTACACCTTC | CATSDAADNYGYTF
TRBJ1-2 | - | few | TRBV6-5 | TGTGCCAGCAGTGACTCGCGTATAGATGGCTACACCTTC | CASSDSRIDGYTF
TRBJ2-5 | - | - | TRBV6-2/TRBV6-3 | TGTGCCAGCACCCTGAGTTTGCACCAAGAGACCCAGTACTTC | CASTLSLHQETQYF
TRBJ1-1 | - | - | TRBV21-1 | TGTGCCAGCAGCAAGTTGGAGGCACCGTGCACTGAAGCTTTCTTT | CASSKLEAPCTEAFF
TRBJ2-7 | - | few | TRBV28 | TGTGCCAGCAGTTTAACCCACTATACCTACGAGCAGTACTTC | CASSLTHYTYEQYF
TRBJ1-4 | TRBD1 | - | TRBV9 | TGTGCCAGCAGCGGGACAGGGTCCGGGGAAAAACTGTTTTTT | CASSGTGSGEKLFF